Below, one T cell receptor beta chain is given with its context. In the original analysis: Estimation of nucleated cell counts was performed using reference gene primer amplification. The assay was immunoSEQ multiplex PCR, and TCRdb's table has in-frame clones only and misses some. V and J calls plus clone size are reproduced from that table; the DNA served to infer D and trimming. Among around 150,000 clones listed, around 84% were seen once. These data come from a study of blood T cell repertoires in COVID-19. Study at large: Italy, Spain and the United States were the sources of the convalescent and acute COVID-19 samples. T cells, B-cell-depleted T cells, or PBMCs provided the cDNA or gDNA that served as material.

Sequencing was done on a sample of peripheral blood. This receptor was obtained from a man in his 70s with acute or convalescent COVID-19.

CDR3 in DNA: TGTGCCAGCACGAGGGGGTATGAGCAGTTCTTC. Amino acids: CASTRGYEQFF. The V gene is TRBV27, the J gene TRBJ2-1; the D gene is possibly TRBD1 (6 bases). V was cut by 7 bases and J by 8 bases, with 9 bases left in between. CDR1 MNHEY and CDR2 SMNVEV come from the germline V gene (reference sequence). This CDR3 contains 11 residues.